This T cell receptor beta chain is from a study of T cell repertoires in cytomegalovirus infection. V was trimmed by 7 bases and J by 4 bases, leaving 11 bases between them. CDR1 is LGHNT and CDR2 is FRNRAP in the germline V gene. The CDR3 is 13 amino acids. TCRdb used MiXCR to reprocess the reads, holding one entry per CDR3 protein. Of 70,000 to 85,000 distinct CDR3 sequences in the sample, approximately 40% were seen once. A word on this clonotype: Its matching antigen is unknown.

V is TRBV12-5 and J is TRBJ2-1, with D possibly matching TRBD1 (6 bases). The sequence was collected from a human donor in good health (CMV status not recorded). Some clones in this sample may be carry-over from other donors' samples. The sample here was CD8+ T cells from cultured PBMCs, taken from culture after CMV antigen stimulation. The CDR3 nucleotides read TGTGCTAGTGCCACAACAGGGTACAATGAGCAGTTCTTC. Translation gives CASATTGYNEQFF.